This entry features one TCR beta chain sequence. The sample is drawn from a study of blood T cell repertoires in COVID-19. Original processing methods: It was from reference gene primer amplification that nucleated cell counts were estimated. Sequencing used immunoSEQ multiplex PCR; TCRdb keeps in-frame clones, though not all of them. V and J calls and clone size are those listed in that table; D and trimming were worked out from the DNA. The table lists more than 30,000 clones, over 85% of them singletons, with over 4% in the top ten. The CDR3 is 15 residues long. V lost 0 bases and J lost 2, with 10 bases in between. Germline V CDR1 and CDR2: PRHDT, FYEKMQ (reference sequence).

The V gene is TRBV13, the J gene TRBJ2-5; the D is unclear. Sequenced material: peripheral blood. The clonotype comes from a human donor with active COVID-19. The donor label of this sample is uncertain. The CDR3 nucleotides are TGTGCCAGCAGCTTAGGCACGATCGGGCAAGAGACCCAGTACTTC. It encodes CASSLGTIGQETQYF.